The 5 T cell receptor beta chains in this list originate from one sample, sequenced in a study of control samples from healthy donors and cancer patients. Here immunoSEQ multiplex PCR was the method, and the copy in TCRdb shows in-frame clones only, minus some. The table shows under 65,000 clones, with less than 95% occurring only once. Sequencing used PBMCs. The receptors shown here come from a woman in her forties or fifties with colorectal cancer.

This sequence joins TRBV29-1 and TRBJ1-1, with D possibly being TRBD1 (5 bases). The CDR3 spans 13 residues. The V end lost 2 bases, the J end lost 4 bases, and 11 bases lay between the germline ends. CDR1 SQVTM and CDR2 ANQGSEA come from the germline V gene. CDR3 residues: CSVEWRRGTEAFF. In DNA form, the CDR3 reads TGCAGCGTTGAATGGAGGAGGGGCACTGAAGCTTTCTTT.

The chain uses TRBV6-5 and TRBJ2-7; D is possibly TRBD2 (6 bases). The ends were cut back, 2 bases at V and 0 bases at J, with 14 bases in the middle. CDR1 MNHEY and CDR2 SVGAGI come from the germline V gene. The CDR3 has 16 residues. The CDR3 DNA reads TGTGCCAGCAGTTACGCCGGGACTGGGAACTCCTACGAGCAGTACTTC. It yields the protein CASSYAGTGNSYEQYF.

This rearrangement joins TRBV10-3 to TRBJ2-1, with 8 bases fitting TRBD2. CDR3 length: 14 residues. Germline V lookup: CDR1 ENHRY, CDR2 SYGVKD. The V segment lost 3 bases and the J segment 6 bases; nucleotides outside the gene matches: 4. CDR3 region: CAISDKRESNEQFF. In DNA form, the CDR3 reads TGTGCCATCAGTGATAAGCGGGAGAGCAATGAGCAGTTCTTC.

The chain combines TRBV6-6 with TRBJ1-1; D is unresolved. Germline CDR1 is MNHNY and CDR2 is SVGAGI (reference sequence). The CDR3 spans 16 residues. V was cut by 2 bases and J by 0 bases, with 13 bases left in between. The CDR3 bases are TGTGCCAGCAGTTACCTGCACGCAGGCCTGAACACTGAAGCTTTCTTT. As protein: CASSYLHAGLNTEAFF.

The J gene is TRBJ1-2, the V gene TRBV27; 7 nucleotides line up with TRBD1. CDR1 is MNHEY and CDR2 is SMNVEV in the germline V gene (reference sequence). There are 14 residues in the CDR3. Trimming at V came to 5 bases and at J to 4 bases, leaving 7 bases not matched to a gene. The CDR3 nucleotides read TGTGCCAGCAGTACGACGACAGGGTCCTATGGCTACACCTTC. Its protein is CASSTTTGSYGYTF.